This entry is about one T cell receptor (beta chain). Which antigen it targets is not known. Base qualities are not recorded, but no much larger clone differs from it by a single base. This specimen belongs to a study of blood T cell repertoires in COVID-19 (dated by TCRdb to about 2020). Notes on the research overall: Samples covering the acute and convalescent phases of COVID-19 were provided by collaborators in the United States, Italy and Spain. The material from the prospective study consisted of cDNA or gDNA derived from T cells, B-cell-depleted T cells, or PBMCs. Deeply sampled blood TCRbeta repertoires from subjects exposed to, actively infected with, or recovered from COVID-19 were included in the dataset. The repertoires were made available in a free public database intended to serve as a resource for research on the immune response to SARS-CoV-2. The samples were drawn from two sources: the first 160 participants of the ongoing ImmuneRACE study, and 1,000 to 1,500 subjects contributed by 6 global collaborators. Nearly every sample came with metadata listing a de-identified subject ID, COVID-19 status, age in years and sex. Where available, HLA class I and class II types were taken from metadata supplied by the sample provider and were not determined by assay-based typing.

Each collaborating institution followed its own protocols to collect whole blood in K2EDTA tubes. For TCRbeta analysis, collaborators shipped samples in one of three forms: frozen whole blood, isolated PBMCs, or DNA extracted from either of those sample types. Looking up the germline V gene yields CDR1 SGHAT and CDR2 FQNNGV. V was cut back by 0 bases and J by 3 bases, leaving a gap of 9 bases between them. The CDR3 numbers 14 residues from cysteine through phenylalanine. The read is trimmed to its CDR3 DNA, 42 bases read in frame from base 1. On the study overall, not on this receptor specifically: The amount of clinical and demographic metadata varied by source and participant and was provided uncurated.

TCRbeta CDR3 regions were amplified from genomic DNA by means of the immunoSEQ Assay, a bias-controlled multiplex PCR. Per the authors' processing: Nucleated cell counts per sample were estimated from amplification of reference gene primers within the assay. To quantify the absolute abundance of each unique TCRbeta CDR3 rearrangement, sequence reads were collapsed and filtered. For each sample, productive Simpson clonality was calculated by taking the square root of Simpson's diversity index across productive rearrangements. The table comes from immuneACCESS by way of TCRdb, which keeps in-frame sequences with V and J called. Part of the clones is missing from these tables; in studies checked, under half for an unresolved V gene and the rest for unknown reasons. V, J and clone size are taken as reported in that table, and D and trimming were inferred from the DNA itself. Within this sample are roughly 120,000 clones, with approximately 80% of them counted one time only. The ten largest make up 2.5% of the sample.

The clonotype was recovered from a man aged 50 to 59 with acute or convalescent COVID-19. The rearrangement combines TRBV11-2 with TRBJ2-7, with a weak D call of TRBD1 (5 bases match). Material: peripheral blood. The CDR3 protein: CASSLDGRDYEQYF. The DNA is TGTGCCAGCAGCTTAGACGGCAGGGACTACGAGCAGTACTTC.